Detailed here is one T cell receptor (beta chain). CDR1 is SEHNR and CDR2 is FQNEAQ in the germline V gene (reference sequence). The CDR3 runs 19 residues. The sample originates from a study of CXCR3-negative and CXCR3-positive naive CD8 T cells. TRB cDNA was prepared as libraries by UMI-labeled 5' RACE. TCRdb reprocessed the 5' RACE reads and keeps a single row for each CDR3 protein, giving no DNA. The sample table includes roughly 90,000 distinct CDR3 sequences. This clonotype was obtained from a human donor in good health. Some clones in this sample may be carry-over from other donors' samples. Sequenced input: naive CXCR3- CD8+ T cells from blood. Sample subset: CD45RO-CCR7+CD27+CD95- naive CD8+ T cells lacking CXCR3 (TNR3-). V is TRBV7-9 and J is TRBJ2-7; with no DNA, the TCRdb D assignment of TRBD2 cannot be verified. The chain's CDR3 is CASSTVVASGGVPAHEQYF.